The rows below give T cell receptor beta chains drawn from one sample of a study of blood T cell repertoires in COVID-19. The protocol was immunoSEQ multiplex PCR, while the TCRdb copy is restricted to in-frame clones and leaves out a portion. This table holds tens of thousands of clones, around 83% found once. The specimen sequenced was peripheral blood. Receptors were obtained from a man over 45 with active COVID-19. Each CDR3 is given with its conserved first and last residue.

TRBJ1-5 19 TRBV19 CASSIDLWAGQVFNQPQHF
TRBJ1-5 13 TRBV3-1/TRBV3-2 CASSQGSDQPQHF
TRBJ1-1 13 TRBV2 CASGAHMNTEAFF
TRBJ1-4 16 TRBV6-5 CASSYSLGAQDEKLFF
TRBJ1-5 15 TRBV19 CASITREGYNQPQHF
TRBJ2-5 16 TRBV4-1 CASSQEWAGIEETQYF
TRBJ2-3 15 TRBV4-1 CASSQRLAGEGTQYF
TRBJ2-2 15 TRBV18 CASSRQGLNTGELFF
TRBJ2-1 16 TRBV7-8 CASSPRTSALGDEQFF
TRBJ2-4 16 TRBV18 CASSPPEGVAKNIQYF
TRBJ2-1 14 TRBV5-1 CASSLVAGYGEQFF
TRBJ2-5 14 TRBV5-1 CASSLITGGETQYF
TRBJ1-2 12 TRBV9 CASSVVGGGYTF
TRBJ1-5 15 TRBV6-5 CASRQGGSGNQPQHF
TRBJ2-5 13 TRBV18 CASSSGLAETQYF
TRBJ2-1 15 TRBV5-1 CASSRTSGEYNEQFF
TRBJ1-2 12 TRBV29-1 CSVLAGAYGYTF
TRBJ1-6 16 TRBV19 CASSIYQGDDNSPLHF
TRBJ2-1 14 TRBV30 CAWSGVSSYNEQFF
TRBJ1-6 15 TRBV6-5 CASTLKEGGNSPLHF
TRBJ2-2 22 TRBV3-1/TRBV3-2 CASSQMPGQFAGLADNTGELFF
TRBJ1-4 13 TRBV29-1 CSVDSQGNEKLFF
TRBJ1-2 16 TRBV6-6 CASSYGGGGLSYGYTF
TRBJ1-1 15 TRBV9 CASSTGDTLNTEAFF
TRBJ1-1 14 TRBV7-2 CASSPQGSNTEAFF